This T cell receptor (beta chain) was documented in a study of OX40 agonist ivuxolimab in advanced cancers. TCRdb's copy holds only in-frame clones and misses some; the assay was immunoSEQ multiplex PCR. The sample has 70,000 to 85,000 clones; roughly 90% are singletons. V was pared by 4 bases and J by 1 base, with 8 bases between. This CDR3 is 13 amino acids long. The germline V gene has CDR1 SGHDT and CDR2 YYEEEE. This chain uses TRBV5-6 with TRBJ1-1, with D maybe TRBD1 (5 bases). This sequence was found in an adult with an advanced solid tumor such as melanoma, head and neck, liver or kidney cancer. The sequencing here drew on CD4+ or CD8+ T cells sorted from blood, taken in a trial of the OX40 agonist ivuxolimab. CDR3 sequence: CASSKDRNTEAFF. In DNA form, the CDR3 reads TGTGCCAGCAGCAAAGACAGGAACACTGAAGCTTTCTTT.